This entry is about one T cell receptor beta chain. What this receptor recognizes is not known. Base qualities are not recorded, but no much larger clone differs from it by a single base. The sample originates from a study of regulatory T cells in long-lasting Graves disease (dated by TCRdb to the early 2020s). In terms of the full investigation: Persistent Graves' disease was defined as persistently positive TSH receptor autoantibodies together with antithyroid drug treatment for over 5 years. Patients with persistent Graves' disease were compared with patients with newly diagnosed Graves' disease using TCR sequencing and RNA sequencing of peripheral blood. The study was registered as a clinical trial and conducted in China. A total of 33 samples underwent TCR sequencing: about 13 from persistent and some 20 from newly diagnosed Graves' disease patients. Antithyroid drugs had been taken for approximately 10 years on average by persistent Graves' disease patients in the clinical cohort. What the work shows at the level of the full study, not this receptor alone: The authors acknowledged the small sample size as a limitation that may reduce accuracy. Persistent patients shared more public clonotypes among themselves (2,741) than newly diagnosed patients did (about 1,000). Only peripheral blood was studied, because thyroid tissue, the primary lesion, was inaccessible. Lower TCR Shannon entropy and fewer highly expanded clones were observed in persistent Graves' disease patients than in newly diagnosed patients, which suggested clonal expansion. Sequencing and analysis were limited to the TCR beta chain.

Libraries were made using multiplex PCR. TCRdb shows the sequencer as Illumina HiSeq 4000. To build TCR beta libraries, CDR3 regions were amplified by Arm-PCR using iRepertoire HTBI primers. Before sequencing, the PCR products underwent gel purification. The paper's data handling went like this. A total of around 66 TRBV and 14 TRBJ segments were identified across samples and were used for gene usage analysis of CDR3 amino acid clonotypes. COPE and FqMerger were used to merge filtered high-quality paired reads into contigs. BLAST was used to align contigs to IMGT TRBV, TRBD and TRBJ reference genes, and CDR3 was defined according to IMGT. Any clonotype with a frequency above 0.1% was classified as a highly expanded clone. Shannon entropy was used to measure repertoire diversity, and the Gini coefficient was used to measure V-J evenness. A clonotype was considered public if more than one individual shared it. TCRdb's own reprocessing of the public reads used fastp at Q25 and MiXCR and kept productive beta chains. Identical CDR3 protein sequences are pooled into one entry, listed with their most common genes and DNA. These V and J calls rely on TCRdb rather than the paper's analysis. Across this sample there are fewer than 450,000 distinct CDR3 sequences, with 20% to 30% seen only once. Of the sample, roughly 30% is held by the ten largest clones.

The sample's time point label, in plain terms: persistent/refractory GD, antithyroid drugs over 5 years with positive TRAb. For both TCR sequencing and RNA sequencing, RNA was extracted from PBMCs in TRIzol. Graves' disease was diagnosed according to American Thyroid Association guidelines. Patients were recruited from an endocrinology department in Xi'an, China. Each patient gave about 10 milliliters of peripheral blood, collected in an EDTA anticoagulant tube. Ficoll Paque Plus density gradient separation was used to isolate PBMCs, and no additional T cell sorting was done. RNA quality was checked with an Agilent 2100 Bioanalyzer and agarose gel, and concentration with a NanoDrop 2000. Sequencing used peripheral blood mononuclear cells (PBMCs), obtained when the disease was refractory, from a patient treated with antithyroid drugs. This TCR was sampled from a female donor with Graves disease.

The CDR3 here reads CASSYVSVNTEAFF. The DNA is TGTGCCAGCAGTTACGTATCGGTGAACACTGAAGCTTTCTTT. The sequence links TRBV6-2 or TRBV6-3 to TRBJ1-1; the D segment cannot be called with confidence. The V end loses 2 bases and the J end loses 0 bases, and a stretch of 7 bases separates them. There are 14 amino acids in the CDR3, from cysteine to phenylalanine inclusive. The retained sequence is limited to the CDR3, 42 bases, with the frame set at the first base. Via the germline V gene, CDR1 is MNHEY and CDR2 SVGEGT.